Listed below are T cell receptor beta chains from one sample, sequenced in a study of a mutant IDH1 vaccine in newly diagnosed glioma. Libraries were prepared by immunoSEQ multiplex PCR; TCRdb keeps only in-frame clonotypes and omits some of them. The table shows more than 55,000 clones, with more than 80% occurring only once. No antigen has been identified for these receptors. The material sequenced was PBMCs, taken from a glioma patient whose treatment included an IDH1 peptide vaccine. The receptors shown here come from a young man with glioma. Each CDR3 is given with its conserved first and last residue. The D gene is left open where the match is weak. The size entry is marked missing in some rows and otherwise reads once, few, many or a size class.

cdr3_nt,cdr3_aa,d_call,v_call,j_call,clone_size
TGTGCCAGCAGCCACAGGGGCAGCTCCTACAATGAGCAGTTCTTC,CASSHRGSSYNEQFF,TRBD1,TRBV5-4,TRBJ2-1,.
TGCAGCGTTGTGATGAGGGAGACCCAGTACTTC,CSVVMRETQYF,.,TRBV29-1,TRBJ2-5,few
TGCAGCGTTGGGGTCAGGGCGAGCAATCAGCCCCAGCATTTT,CSVGVRASNQPQHF,.,TRBV29-1,TRBJ1-5,.
TGCGCCAGCAGCTTATCCCCGGGGACCGGGGAGCTGTTTTTT,CASSLSPGTGELFF,.,TRBV5-1,TRBJ2-2,.
TGCAGTGCTACTGAGTACAATGAGCAGTTCTTC,CSATEYNEQFF,.,TRBV20-1,TRBJ2-1,.
TGTGCCAGCAGTTTATGGCCTTCGGACCGGTACTTC,CASSLWPSDRYF,.,TRBV28,TRBJ2-7,few
TGCAGTGCACGACAGGGAAGCGGCTACACCTTC,CSARQGSGYTF,TRBD1,TRBV20-1,TRBJ1-2,.
TGTGCCAGTAGTCAGATGACAGGGACGAGCAATCAGCCCCAGCATTTT,CASSQMTGTSNQPQHF,TRBD1,TRBV19,TRBJ1-5,.
TGTGCCAGCAGTGGGGCGCTTGGCAATCAGCCCCAGCATTTT,CASSGALGNQPQHF,.,TRBV28,TRBJ1-5,.
TGTGCCAGCAGTGTAAACTATGGCTACACCTTC,CASSVNYGYTF,.,TRBV6-6,TRBJ1-2,.
TGTGCCAGCAGCCCCCTGGGGAGTCGCACAGATACGCAGTATTTT,CASSPLGSRTDTQYF,.,TRBV11-2,TRBJ2-3,.
TGTGCCAGCAGCTTCCAACCCGGGAGAGAAGCTTTCTTT,CASSFQPGREAFF,.,TRBV27,TRBJ1-1,.
TGTGCCAGTGCTCGGCGGGGGAATACGCAGTATTTT,CASARRGNTQYF,TRBD2,TRBV19,TRBJ2-3,.
TGTGCCAGCAGCTTCCTGACAGGGGTGAACTATGGCTACACCTTC,CASSFLTGVNYGYTF,TRBD1,TRBV5-6,TRBJ1-2,.
TGTGCCTGGAGTCTTAAGAGACAGTCCCTAGCCAAAAACATTCAGTACTTC,CAWSLKRQSLAKNIQYF,.,TRBV30,TRBJ2-4,.
TGTGCCAGCAGCTCGATTGGACTAGCGGGGGTTGAGCAGTTCTTC,CASSSIGLAGVEQFF,TRBD2,TRBV7-2,TRBJ2-1,.
TGTGCCAGCTCTCCCGCCGGGACCTACGAGCAGTACTTC,CASSPAGTYEQYF,.,TRBV28,TRBJ2-7,.
TGTGCCAGCAGCCAAAACGGGGGAGACTATGGCTACACCTTC,CASSQNGGDYGYTF,.,TRBV7-2,TRBJ1-2,.
TGTGCCCGCAAGGCGGGGAAGCGGGAGCTGTTTTTT,CARKAGKRELFF,.,TRBV30,TRBJ2-2,.
TGTGCCAGCAGCCCCGGCCCCTATGGCTACACCTTC,CASSPGPYGYTF,.,TRBV5-4,TRBJ1-2,.
TGTGCCTGGTTTCGACTTTACGACACTGAAGCTTTCTTT,CAWFRLYDTEAFF,.,TRBV30,TRBJ1-1,.
TGTGCCAGCAGTAATACACGGTCTAGAAAGTACTTC,CASSNTRSRKYF,.,TRBV28,TRBJ2-7,.
TGTGCCAGCAGCCGGACAGGGGACACTGAAGCTTTCTTT,CASSRTGDTEAFF,TRBD1,TRBV4-2,TRBJ1-1,few
TGTGCCAGCAGTTACTCGCGGACACCCGGGGAGCTGTTTTTT,CASSYSRTPGELFF,.,TRBV6-5,TRBJ2-2,medium-sized
TGTGCCAGCAGTTTGACAGATGACTCTGGAAACACCATATATTTT,CASSLTDDSGNTIYF,.,TRBV5-5,TRBJ1-3,once
TGTGCCAGCAGCTCAGGGACAGGGGGGGGCATCGTGGGCACCGGGGAGCTGTTTTTT,CASSSGTGGGIVGTGELFF,TRBD1,TRBV5-4,TRBJ2-2,.
TGTGCCAGCAGCCAGGGAACCGTTTCCCAGTACTTC,CASSQGTVSQYF,.,TRBV5-6,TRBJ2-7,.
TGTGCCACCAGCAGGGGGCAGGGGGAATTATATGGCTACACCTTC,CATSRGQGELYGYTF,TRBD1,TRBV15,TRBJ1-2,.
TGTGCCAGCAGCCCCTTTTTGAGCGGCTACACCTTC,CASSPFLSGYTF,.,TRBV5-6,TRBJ1-2,.
TGTGCCAGTGAGGGATCCTACGAGCAGTACTTC,CASEGSYEQYF,.,TRBV7-9,TRBJ2-7,.
TGTGCCAGTACCGCAGGGGCGGTGCGATATGGCTACACCTTC,CASTAGAVRYGYTF,.,TRBV19,TRBJ1-2,.
TGTGCCAGTAGTGGGGACCCGGCTAGCGGGGGGACCTACAATGAGCAGTTCTTC,CASSGDPASGGTYNEQFF,TRBD2,TRBV19,TRBJ2-1,.
TGTGCCAGCAGTTTATCTTGGCTAGCGGGAGGAGGGCGCAATGAGCAGTTCTTC,CASSLSWLAGGGRNEQFF,TRBD2,TRBV27,TRBJ2-1,once
TGCGCCAGCAGTGAGATGGTAGGACTAGCAGCCAAAAACATTCAGTACTTC,CASSEMVGLAAKNIQYF,TRBD2,TRBV10-2,TRBJ2-4,.
TGCGCCAGCAGCCAGGGGACAGGCGGGGAGCTGTTTTTT,CASSQGTGGELFF,TRBD1,TRBV4-3,TRBJ2-2,.
TGTGCCAGCAGCGCCCGGACAGGGCTAAACACTGAAGCTTTCTTT,CASSARTGLNTEAFF,TRBD1,TRBV7-9,TRBJ1-1,.
TGTGCCAGCACTTTTGGGGACGCTTTTTATGGCTACACCTTC,CASTFGDAFYGYTF,.,TRBV7-9,TRBJ1-2,.
TGTGCCAGCAGCTTAGTAGCAAGAAACATTCAGTACTTC,CASSLVARNIQYF,.,TRBV7-2,TRBJ2-4,.
TGTGCCAGCAGCGTAGCGGGGGGGCCTACAGGTACGCAGTATTTT,CASSVAGGPTGTQYF,TRBD2,TRBV9,TRBJ2-3,.
TGTGCCAGTAGCGATCGGAGGAGGGACTCTGGGGCCAACGTCCTGACTTTC,CASSDRRRDSGANVLTF,.,TRBV19,TRBJ2-6,.
TGTGCCACCAGCAGAGATCTCCAGGGGGAGATAAAAAATTCACCCCTCCACTTT,CATSRDLQGEIKNSPLHF,TRBD1,TRBV15,TRBJ1-6,.
TGCGCCAGCAGCCATTCTAGCCCTTCCTACAATGAGCAGTTCTTC,CASSHSSPSYNEQFF,.,TRBV4-1,TRBJ2-1,.
TGCGCCAGCAGCCTTCGGACAGGAATGAACACTGAAGCTTTCTTT,CASSLRTGMNTEAFF,TRBD1,TRBV5-1,TRBJ1-1,.